This passage covers 32 T cell receptor beta chains from one sample sequenced in a study of OX40 agonist ivuxolimab in advanced cancers. The repertoire was sequenced with immunoSEQ multiplex PCR; TCRdb's copy has only in-frame clones and lacks some. In the table there are around 48,000 clones, 65% to 85% of which are singletons. The material sequenced was CD4+ or CD8+ T cells sorted from blood, taken in a trial of the OX40 agonist ivuxolimab. The origin of the receptors is an adult with an advanced solid tumor such as melanoma, head and neck, liver or kidney cancer.

The genes are TRBV20-1 and TRBJ1-2, with D tentatively TRBD1 (5 bases). The germline V gene encodes CDR1 DFQATT and CDR2 SNEGSKA (reference sequence). The germline V and J ends were trimmed by 3 bases and 7 bases, with 9 bases remaining between them. The CDR3 has 11 amino acids. CDR3 sequence: CSARRQRGYTF. DNA of the CDR3: TGCAGTGCTAGGAGACAGCGTGGCTACACCTTC.

The chain combines TRBV2 with TRBJ1-1, with TRBD1 identical over 7 bases. Trimming at V came to 6 bases and at J to 1 base, leaving 5 bases not matched to a gene. Germline V gives CDR1 SNHLY, CDR2 FYNNEI. The CDR3 sequence is 14 residues long. The CDR3 DNA reads TGTGCCAGCAGAACAGGGGTCGGGAACACTGAAGCTTTCTTT. Translated: CASRTGVGNTEAFF.

The rearrangement joins TRBV2 to TRBJ1-3; D is unclear. CDR1 and CDR2 (germline): SNHLY, FYNNEI. Trimming removed 4 bases from V and 0 bases from J, with 13 bases in between. This CDR3 is built from 16 residues. DNA for the CDR3: TGTGCCAGCAGTGTGGGAGACGTTCGCTCTGGAAACACCATATATTTT. Its protein is CASSVGDVRSGNTIYF.

The genes are TRBV7-8 and TRBJ2-1; 9 bases agree with TRBD2. CDR1 SGHVS and CDR2 FQNEAQ come from the germline V gene. J was trimmed by 4 bases and V by 1 base; bases with no gene match: 5. This CDR3 has 16 amino acids. The CDR3 protein is CASSLDGGGAYNEQFF. For the CDR3, the DNA is TGTGCCAGCAGCTTAGACGGCGGGGGGGCGTACAATGAGCAGTTCTTC.

The chain has TRBV5-1 and TRBJ1-2, with D uncertain. Germline V lookup: CDR1 SGHRS, CDR2 YFSETQ. This CDR3 has 14 residues. V dropped 5 bases and J dropped 0 bases, with 11 bases sitting between them. The CDR3 DNA reads TGCGCCAGCAGGATTGACGGCACTAACTATGGCTACACCTTC. Translation: CASRIDGTNYGYTF.

The V gene is TRBV12-5, the J gene TRBJ1-2; D gene unclear. Looked up from germline, CDR1 is LGHNT and CDR2 is FRNRAP. The CDR3 contains 13 residues. V was clipped by 3 bases and J by 8 bases, with 13 bases between them. The CDR3 nucleotides read TGTGCTAGTGGTTTCGGTGGGGTACGCGGCTACACCTTC. As protein: CASGFGGVRGYTF. Using reference TRBV12-5 and TRBJ1-2 for the parts outside the CDR3, the full variable domain is DARVTQTPRHKVTEMGQEVTMRCQPILGHNTVFWYRQTMMQGLELLAYFRNRAPLDDSGMPKDRFSAEMPDATLATLKIQPSEPRDSAVYFCASGFGGVRGYTFGSGTRLTVV.

The chain joins TRBV27 to TRBJ2-7, with D hard to call. V was shortened by 4 bases and J by 1 base, with 14 bases between the two germline ends. The germline CDR1 and CDR2 sequences are MNHEY and SMNVEV (reference sequence). This CDR3 spans 15 amino acids. The chain's CDR3 is CASSSTIPKSYEQYF. The CDR3 coding sequence is TGTGCCAGCAGTTCCACCATCCCCAAGTCCTACGAGCAGTACTTC.

In its sample, this clone was seen once. The rearrangement joins TRBV6-6 to TRBJ1-6; D gene unclear. Germline CDR1 reads MNHNY; CDR2 reads SVGAGI (reference sequence). The CDR3 sequence is 15 residues long. Trimming took 7 bases from V and 6 from J, leaving 16 bases between them. The CDR3 reads CASTPAGGSNSPLHF. The CDR3, as DNA: TGTGCCAGCACCCCGGCGGGTGGGTCTAATTCACCCCTCCACTTT.

This chain uses TRBV7-4 with TRBJ2-5, with 15 bases that match TRBD2. CDR1 is SGHVT and CDR2 is SQSDAQ in the germline V gene. This CDR3 is 18 amino acids long. The junction had 5 bases not matched to a gene; V was cut back by 1 base and J by 2 bases. CDR3 coding DNA: TGTGCCAGCAGCTTAGGAATTGGGACTAGCGGGGGGCAAGAGACCCAGTACTTC. It yields the protein CASSLGIGTSGGQETQYF.

In DNA form, the CDR3 reads TGTGCCAGCTCCGCAAATTTGGAAAACACTGAAGCTTTCTTT. Encoded protein: CASSANLENTEAFF. The chain links TRBV18 to TRBJ1-1, with D unclear. The CDR3 extends over 14 amino acids. Germline CDR1 reads KGHSH; CDR2 reads LQKENI. V was cut by 6 bases and J by 2 bases, with 13 bases left in between.

This chain links TRBV6-5 with TRBJ2-3; 7 bases match TRBD1. The CDR3 covers 16 residues. V was pared by 3 bases and J by 2 bases, with 8 bases of the junction left unmatched. Germline V gives CDR1 MNHEY, CDR2 SVGAGI. The CDR3 loop reads CASSYRTGLNTDTQYF. The CDR3 region has the DNA TGTGCCAGCAGTTATCGGACAGGTCTGAACACAGATACGCAGTATTTT.

The genes are TRBV19 and TRBJ2-7; 11 positions match TRBD2. The CDR3 spans 15 residues. V shed 4 bases and J 6 bases; nucleotides not matched to a gene: 8. Germline values: CDR1 LNHDA, CDR2 SQIVND (reference sequence). CDR3 nucleotides: TGTGCCAGTAGTAACTTAGCGGGGGGGCGTTTCGAGCAGTACTTC. Its translation: CASSNLAGGRFEQYF.

The chain couples TRBV30 to TRBJ1-4, with TRBD1 as a possible D gene (5 bases). From germline, CDR1 is GTSNPN and CDR2 SVGIG (reference sequence). Trimming pared 2 bases from V and 7 bases from J, leaving 17 bases between. This CDR3 contains 15 residues. Written as DNA, the CDR3 is TGTGCCTGGAGTAAGACGACAGCCGGGAGTGAAAAACTGTTTTTT. It encodes CAWSKTTAGSEKLFF.

The genes are TRBV4-1 and TRBJ2-5, with 7 bases identical to TRBD1. This CDR3 spans 15 amino acids. Germline trimming cut 1 base from V and 1 base from J; bases unmatched to any gene: 3. Germline V gene lookup returns CDR1 MGHRA and CDR2 YSYEKL. The CDR3 DNA follows: TGCGCCAGCAGCCAAGGGGGACAGAGCCAAGAGACCCAGTACTTC. Translating gives CASSQGGQSQETQYF.

This sequence joins TRBV4-2 and TRBJ1-2; 7 bases are shared with TRBD1. Losses at the gene ends were 7 bases for V and 4 bases for J; bases not matched to a gene: 9. The germline CDR1 and CDR2 sequences are LGHNA and YNFKEQ. The CDR3 sequence is 14 residues long. This CDR3 reads CASTGGDTIYGYTF. CDR3 bases: TGTGCCAGCACAGGGGGGGACACGATCTATGGCTACACCTTC.

This clone was seen a single time. The rearrangement joins TRBV18 to TRBJ2-7; maybe TRBD1 (5 bases). V lost 5 bases, J lost 6 bases, and 11 bases lay in between. This CDR3 spans 12 amino acids. The germline gives CDR1 KGHSH, CDR2 LQKENI. The CDR3: CASSAQVSEQYF. The CDR3, as DNA: TGTGCCAGCTCAGCACAGGTGTCCGAGCAGTACTTC.

CDR3 in DNA: TGTGCCACGGACAGGGTGAACACTGAAGCTTTCTTT. Residues: CATDRVNTEAFF. The chain carries TRBV5-8 and TRBJ1-1, with 8 bases matching TRBD1. J lost 0 bases, V lost 9 bases, and 1 base had no gene match. The CDR3 is 12 residues long. From germline, CDR1 is SGHTS and CDR2 YDEGEE.

The sample holds a few counts of this clone. This chain connects TRBV7-2 to TRBJ1-1; TRBD1 is a possible D gene (5 bases). CDR3 length: 16 amino acids. V was pared by 3 bases and J by 2 bases, with 16 bases between. Germline assignment: CDR1 SGHTA and CDR2 FQGNSA. This CDR3 is CASSLGSEGRNTEAFF. The CDR3 region has the DNA TGTGCCAGCAGCTTGGGTTCTGAGGGGCGAAACACTGAAGCTTTCTTT.

This chain uses TRBV5-1 with TRBJ1-1; no firm D call. The CDR3 extends over 14 amino acids. Trimming removed 2 bases at V and 3 bases at J, with 11 bases between. Germline CDR1 and CDR2: SGHRS and YFSETQ. In nucleotides, the CDR3 is TGCGCCAGCAGCTTATGGGATGGGGACACTGAAGCTTTCTTT. This gives the protein CASSLWDGDTEAFF.

This rearrangement joins TRBV9 to TRBJ2-1; D gene unclear. Trimming shortened V by 0 bases and J by 5 bases, and 6 bases separated the two germline ends. Germline assignment: CDR1 SGDLS and CDR2 YYNGEE. The CDR3 is 13 residues long. CDR3 protein: CASSVGSNNEQFF. DNA for the CDR3: TGTGCCAGCAGCGTAGGGAGCAACAATGAGCAGTTCTTC.

The chain uses TRBV10-2 and TRBJ2-1; 10 positions agree with TRBD1. Germline trimming cut 3 bases from V and 13 bases from J; bases unmatched to any gene: 9. Per the germline V gene, CDR1 is WSHSY and CDR2 is SAAADI. The CDR3 loop spans 14 amino acids. Here the CDR3 reads CASSDPGQGQIQFF. CDR3 in DNA: TGCGCCAGCAGTGATCCGGGACAGGGGCAAATCCAGTTCTTC.

The V call is TRBV30, the J call TRBJ1-2, with 11 bases that match TRBD1. Germline CDR1 GTSNPN, CDR2 SVGIG (reference sequence). This CDR3 is 17 amino acids long. V was clipped by 3 bases and J by 6 bases; unmatched bases: 15. The DNA of the CDR3 is TGTGCCTGGAGAAACCTAAACGCCGGGACAGGGGGAAATGGCTACACCTTC. Protein product: CAWRNLNAGTGGNGYTF.

The genes are TRBV7-2 and TRBJ2-1; 7 bases line up with TRBD1. This CDR3 contains 14 residues. Unmatched junction bases numbered 6, after V lost 3 bases and J lost 7 bases. Germline assignment: CDR1 SGHTA and CDR2 FQGNSA. CDR3 residues: CASSLEQGWNEQFF. CDR3 sequence (DNA): TGTGCCAGCAGCTTGGAACAGGGGTGGAATGAGCAGTTCTTC.

In its sample, this clone was seen a few times. CDR3 nucleotide sequence: TGCGCCAGCAGCTTGGCCGGGACAAGGGCTGAAAAACTGTTTTTT. Protein: CASSLAGTRAEKLFF. The chain combines TRBV5-1 with TRBJ1-4; TRBD1 is a possible D gene (6 bases). This CDR3 contains 15 residues. Trimming took off 0 bases at V and 7 bases at J, with 13 bases between the two ends. From germline, CDR1 is SGHRS and CDR2 YFSETQ.

The rearrangement links TRBV6-5 to TRBJ1-1; unclear D gene. V was shortened by 7 bases and J by 9 bases, with 15 bases between the two germline ends. This CDR3 is 12 amino acids long. The germline V gene has CDR1 MNHEY and CDR2 SVGAGI. CDR3 residues: CASTDLGYQAFF. The CDR3 nucleotides read TGTGCCAGCACCGATCTTGGCTACCAAGCTTTCTTT.

V usage is TRBV5-6 and J usage is TRBJ2-4; D unresolved. The ends were cut back, 3 bases at V and 10 bases at J, with 14 bases in the middle. Per the germline V gene, CDR1 is SGHDT and CDR2 is YYEEEE. There are 13 residues in the CDR3. In DNA form, the CDR3 reads TGTGCCAGCAGCTCGACGCTCAGATGGATTCAGTACTTC. It specifies CASSSTLRWIQYF.

The chain couples TRBV6-6 to TRBJ1-2, with D maybe TRBD1 (5 bases). This CDR3 has 14 residues. V was cut by 7 bases and J by 4 bases, with 16 bases left in between. Germline V gene lookup returns CDR1 MNHNY and CDR2 SVGAGI (reference sequence). The CDR3 DNA follows: TGTGCCAGCACTAACGAGGGGATAACCTATGGCTACACCTTC. Its translation: CASTNEGITYGYTF.

The chain joins TRBV19 to TRBJ1-2; weak D call: TRBD1 (5 bases). V was clipped by 9 bases and J by 5 bases, with 13 bases between them. CDR1 is LNHDA and CDR2 is SQIVND in the germline V gene (reference sequence). The CDR3 consists of 12 residues. CDR3 loop: CASRDRIYGYTF. DNA of the CDR3: TGTGCCAGCCGCGACAGAATTTATGGCTACACCTTC.

The rearrangement links TRBV19 to TRBJ1-2; D perhaps matches TRBD1 (6 bases). The V end lost 7 bases, the J end lost 2 bases, and 17 bases lay between the germline ends. CDR1 is LNHDA, CDR2 SQIVND, per germline (reference sequence). The CDR3 totals 15 residues. CDR3 bases: TGTGCCAGTACTCCCTACAGGGCAGGAAACTATGGCTACACCTTC. It is translated as CASTPYRAGNYGYTF.

The chain carries TRBV6-4 and TRBJ1-6; possible D gene TRBD1, 6 bases. Trimming pared 6 bases from V and 8 bases from J, leaving 14 bases between. The CDR3 is 14 residues long. CDR1 is MRHNA and CDR2 is SNTAGT in the germline V gene. CDR3 nucleotides: TGTGCCAGCAGCCTCAGGGGTGGAGATTCACCCCTCCACTTT. Translation: CASSLRGGDSPLHF.

This clone came up once. J is TRBJ2-7 and V is TRBV7-2, with D possibly matching TRBD1 (5 bases). Germline assignment: CDR1 SGHTA and CDR2 FQGNSA. CDR3 length: 14 residues. V dropped 4 bases and J dropped 2 bases, with 12 bases sitting between them. DNA of the CDR3: TGTGCCAGCAGCTCATCTCAGGGTCCCTACGAGCAGTACTTC. This codes for CASSSSQGPYEQYF.

This clone has only a few counts. The chain recombines TRBV5-1 with TRBJ2-4; D is ambiguous. From germline, CDR1 is SGHRS and CDR2 YFSETQ. V lost 0 bases, J lost 3 bases, and 1 base lay in between. The CDR3 length is 12 residues. In DNA form, the CDR3 reads TGCGCCAGCAGCTTGGACAAAAACATTCAGTACTTC. Protein sequence: CASSLDKNIQYF. Full variable domain (outside the CDR3, taken from reference TRBV5-1 and TRBJ2-4): KAGVTQTPRYLIKTRGQQVTLSCSPISGHRSVSWYQQTPGQGLQFLFEYFSETQRNKGNFPGRFSGRQFSNSRSEMNVSTLELGDSALYLCASSLDKNIQYFGAGTRLSVL.